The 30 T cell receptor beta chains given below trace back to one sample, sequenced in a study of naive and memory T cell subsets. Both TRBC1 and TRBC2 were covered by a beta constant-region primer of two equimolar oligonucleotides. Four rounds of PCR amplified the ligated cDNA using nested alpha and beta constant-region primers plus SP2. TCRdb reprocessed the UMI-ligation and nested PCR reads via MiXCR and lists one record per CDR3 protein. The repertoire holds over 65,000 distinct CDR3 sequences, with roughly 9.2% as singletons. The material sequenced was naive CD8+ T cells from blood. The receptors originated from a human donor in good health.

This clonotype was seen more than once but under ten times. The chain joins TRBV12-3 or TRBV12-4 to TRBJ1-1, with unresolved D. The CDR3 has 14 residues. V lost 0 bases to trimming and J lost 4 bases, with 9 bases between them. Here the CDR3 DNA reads TGTGCCAGCAGTTTAGCCGCCAGGAGCACTGAAGCTTTCTTT. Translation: CASSLAARSTEAFF.

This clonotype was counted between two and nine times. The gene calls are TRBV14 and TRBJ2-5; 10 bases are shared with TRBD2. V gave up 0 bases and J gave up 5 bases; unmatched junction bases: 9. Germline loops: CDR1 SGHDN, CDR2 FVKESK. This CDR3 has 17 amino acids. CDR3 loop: CASSQDFVLAGEETQYF. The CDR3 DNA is TGTGCCAGCAGCCAAGATTTCGTGCTAGCGGGAGAGGAGACCCAGTACTTC.

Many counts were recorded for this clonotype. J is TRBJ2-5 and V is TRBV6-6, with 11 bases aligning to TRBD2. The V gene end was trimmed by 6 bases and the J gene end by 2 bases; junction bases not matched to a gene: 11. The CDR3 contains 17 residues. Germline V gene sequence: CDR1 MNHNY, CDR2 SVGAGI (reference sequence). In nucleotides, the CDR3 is TGTGCCAGCAGCTACCCGGGACTAGCGGAGAGGCAAGAGACCCAGTACTTC. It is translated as CASSYPGLAERQETQYF.

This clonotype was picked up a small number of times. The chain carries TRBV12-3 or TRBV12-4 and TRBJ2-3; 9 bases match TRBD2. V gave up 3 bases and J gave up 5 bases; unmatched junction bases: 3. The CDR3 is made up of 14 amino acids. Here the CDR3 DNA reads TGTGCCAGCAGTTTGGTAGCGGGAGTAGATACGCAGTATTTT. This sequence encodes CASSLVAGVDTQYF.

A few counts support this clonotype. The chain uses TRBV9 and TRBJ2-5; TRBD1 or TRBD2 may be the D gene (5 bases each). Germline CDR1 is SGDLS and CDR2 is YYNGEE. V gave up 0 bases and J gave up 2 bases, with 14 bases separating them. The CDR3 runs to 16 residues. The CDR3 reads CASSVAGAGGQETQYF. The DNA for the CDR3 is TGTGCCAGCAGCGTAGCTGGGGCGGGCGGACAAGAGACCCAGTACTTC.

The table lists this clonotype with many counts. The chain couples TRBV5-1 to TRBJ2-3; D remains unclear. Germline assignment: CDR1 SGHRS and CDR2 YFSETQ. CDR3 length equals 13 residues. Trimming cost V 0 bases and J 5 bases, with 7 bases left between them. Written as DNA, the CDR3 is TGCGCCAGCAGCTTGGAGCTTCGAGATACGCAGTATTTT. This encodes CASSLELRDTQYF.

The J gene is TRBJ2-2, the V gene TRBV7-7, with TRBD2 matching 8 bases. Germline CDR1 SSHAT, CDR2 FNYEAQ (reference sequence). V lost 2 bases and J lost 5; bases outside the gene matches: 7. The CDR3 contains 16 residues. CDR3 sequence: CASSLTLAGRTGELFF. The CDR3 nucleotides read TGTGCCAGCAGCTTAACCTTAGCGGGGAGAACCGGGGAGCTGTTTTTT. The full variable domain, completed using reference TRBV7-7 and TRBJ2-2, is GAGVSQSPRYKVTKRGQDVTLRCDPISSHATLYWYQQALGQGPEFLTYFNYEAQPDKSGLPSDRFSAERPEGSISTLTIQRTEQRDSAMYRCASSLTLAGRTGELFFGEGSRLTVL.

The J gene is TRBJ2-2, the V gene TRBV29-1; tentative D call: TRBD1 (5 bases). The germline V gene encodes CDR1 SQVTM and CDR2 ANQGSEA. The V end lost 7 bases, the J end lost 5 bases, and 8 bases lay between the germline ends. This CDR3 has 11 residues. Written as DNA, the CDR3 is TGCAGCGGCAGGGAAACCGGGGAGCTGTTTTTT. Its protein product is CSGRETGELFF.

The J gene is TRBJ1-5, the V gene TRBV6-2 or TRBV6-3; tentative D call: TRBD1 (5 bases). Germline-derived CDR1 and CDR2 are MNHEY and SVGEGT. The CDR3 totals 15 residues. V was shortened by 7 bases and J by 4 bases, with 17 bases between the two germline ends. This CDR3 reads CASTRGASENQPQHF. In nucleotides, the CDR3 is TGTGCCAGCACAAGAGGGGCCTCCGAAAATCAGCCCCAGCATTTT.

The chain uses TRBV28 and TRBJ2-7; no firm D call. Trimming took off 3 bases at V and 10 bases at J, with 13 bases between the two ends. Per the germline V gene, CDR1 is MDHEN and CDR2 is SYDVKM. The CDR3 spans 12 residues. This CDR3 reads CASSFTGPDQYF. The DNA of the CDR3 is TGTGCCAGCAGTTTTACGGGTCCCGATCAGTACTTC.

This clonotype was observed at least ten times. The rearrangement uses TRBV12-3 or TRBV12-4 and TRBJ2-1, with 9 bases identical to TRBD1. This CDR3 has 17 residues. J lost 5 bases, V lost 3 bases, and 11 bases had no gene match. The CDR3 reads CASSFREGQGQDNEQFF. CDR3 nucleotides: TGTGCCAGCAGTTTCCGCGAGGGACAGGGTCAGGACAATGAGCAGTTCTTC.

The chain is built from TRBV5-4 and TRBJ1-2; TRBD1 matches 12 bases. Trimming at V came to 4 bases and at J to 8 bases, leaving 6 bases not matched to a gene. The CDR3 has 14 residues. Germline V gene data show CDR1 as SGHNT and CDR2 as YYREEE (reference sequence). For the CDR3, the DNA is TGTGCCAGCAGCCTGGGACAGGGGGCGCTAGGCTACACCTTC. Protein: CASSLGQGALGYTF.

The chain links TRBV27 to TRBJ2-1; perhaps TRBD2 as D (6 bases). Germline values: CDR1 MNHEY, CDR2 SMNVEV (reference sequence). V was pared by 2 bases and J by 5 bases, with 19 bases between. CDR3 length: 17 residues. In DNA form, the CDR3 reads TGTGCCAGCAGTTTAAGAGAGGGAGGACTCCGTGACAATGAGCAGTTCTTC. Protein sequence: CASSLREGGLRDNEQFF.

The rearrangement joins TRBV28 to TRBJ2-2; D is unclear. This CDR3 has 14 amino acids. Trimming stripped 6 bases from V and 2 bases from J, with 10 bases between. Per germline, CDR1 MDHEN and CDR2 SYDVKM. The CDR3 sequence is CASSLLANTGELFF. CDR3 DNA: TGTGCCAGCAGCCTCCTTGCTAACACCGGGGAGCTGTTTTTT.

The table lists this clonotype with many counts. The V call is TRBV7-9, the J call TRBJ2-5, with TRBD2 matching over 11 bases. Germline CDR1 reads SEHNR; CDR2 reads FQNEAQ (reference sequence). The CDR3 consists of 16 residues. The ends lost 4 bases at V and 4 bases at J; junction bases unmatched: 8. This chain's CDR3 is CASSSGIAGGRETQYF. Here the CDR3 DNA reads TGTGCCAGCAGCTCTGGGATAGCGGGAGGGCGAGAGACCCAGTACTTC.

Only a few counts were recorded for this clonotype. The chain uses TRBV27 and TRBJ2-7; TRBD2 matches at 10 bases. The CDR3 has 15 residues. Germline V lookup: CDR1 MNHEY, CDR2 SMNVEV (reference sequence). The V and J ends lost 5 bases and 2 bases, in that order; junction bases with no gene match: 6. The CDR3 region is CASSPVLAGPYEQYF. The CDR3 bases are TGTGCCAGCAGTCCCGTACTAGCGGGGCCCTACGAGCAGTACTTC.

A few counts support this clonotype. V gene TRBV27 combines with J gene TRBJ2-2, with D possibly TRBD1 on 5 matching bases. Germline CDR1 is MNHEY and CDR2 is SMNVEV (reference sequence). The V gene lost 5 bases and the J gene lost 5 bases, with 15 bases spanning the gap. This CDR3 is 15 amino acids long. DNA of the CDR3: TGTGCCAGCAGTCCCCACGGGTACAGGACCGGGGAGCTGTTTTTT. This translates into CASSPHGYRTGELFF.

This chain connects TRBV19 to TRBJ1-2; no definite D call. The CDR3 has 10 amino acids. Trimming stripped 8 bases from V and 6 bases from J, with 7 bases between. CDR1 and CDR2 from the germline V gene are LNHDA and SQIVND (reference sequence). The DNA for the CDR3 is TGTGCCAGTGGATCCAATGGCTACACCTTC. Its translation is CASGSNGYTF.

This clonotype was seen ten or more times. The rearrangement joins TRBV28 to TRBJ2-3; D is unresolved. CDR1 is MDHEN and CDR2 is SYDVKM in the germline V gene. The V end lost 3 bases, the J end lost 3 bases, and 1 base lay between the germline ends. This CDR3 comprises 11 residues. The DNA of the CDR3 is TGTGCCAGCAGTTTGACAGATACGCAGTATTTT. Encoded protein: CASSLTDTQYF.

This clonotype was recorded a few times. The CDR3 nucleotides are TGCGCCAGCAGCCAGATTACAGGGACTGGCTACACCTTC. Translated, it gives CASSQITGTGYTF. This rearrangement joins TRBV4-1 to TRBJ1-2; perhaps TRBD1 as D (6 bases). The CDR3 covers 13 residues. V lost 3 bases to trimming and J lost 7 bases, with 12 bases between them. The V gene's germline CDR1 is MGHRA and CDR2 YSYEKL.

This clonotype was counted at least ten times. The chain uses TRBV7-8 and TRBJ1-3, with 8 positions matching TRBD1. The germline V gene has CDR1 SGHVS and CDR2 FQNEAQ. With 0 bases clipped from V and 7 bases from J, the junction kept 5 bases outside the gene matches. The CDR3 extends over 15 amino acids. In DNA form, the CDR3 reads TGTGCCAGCAGCTTAGCACCGACAGGGGTGAACACCATATATTTT. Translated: CASSLAPTGVNTIYF.

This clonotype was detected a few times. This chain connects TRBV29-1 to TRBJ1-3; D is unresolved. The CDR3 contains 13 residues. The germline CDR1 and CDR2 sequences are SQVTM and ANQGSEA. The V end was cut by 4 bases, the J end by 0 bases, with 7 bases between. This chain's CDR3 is CSVGPFSGNTIYF. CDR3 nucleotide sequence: TGCAGCGTTGGACCGTTCTCTGGAAACACCATATATTTT. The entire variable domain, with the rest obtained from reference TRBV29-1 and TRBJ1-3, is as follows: SAVISQKPSRDICQRGTSLTIQCQVDSQVTMMFWYRQQPGQSLTLIATANQGSEATYESGFVIDKFPISRPNLTFSTLTVSNMSPEDSSIYLCSVGPFSGNTIYFGEGSWLTVV.

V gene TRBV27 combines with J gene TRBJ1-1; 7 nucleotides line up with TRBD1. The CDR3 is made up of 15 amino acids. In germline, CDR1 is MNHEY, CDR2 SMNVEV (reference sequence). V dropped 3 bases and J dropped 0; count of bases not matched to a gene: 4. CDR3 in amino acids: CASSFNRGMNTEAFF. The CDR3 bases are TGTGCCAGCAGTTTTAACAGGGGAATGAACACTGAAGCTTTCTTT.

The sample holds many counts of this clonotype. In DNA, the CDR3 is TGTGCCAGCAGCTTAGATCGCAACCCCGACGGGGTGAGGACCTACGAGCAGTACTTC. It is translated as CASSLDRNPDGVRTYEQYF. The chain has TRBV7-9 and TRBJ2-7; TRBD2 is a possible D gene (5 bases). CDR3 size: 19 residues. CDR1 is SEHNR and CDR2 is FQNEAQ in the germline V gene (reference sequence). V was clipped by 1 base and J by 2 bases, with 24 bases between them.

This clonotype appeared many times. The CDR3 here is CASSLLSVGAGERDTQYF. Written as DNA, the CDR3 is TGTGCCAGCAGCTTATTATCTGTTGGGGCGGGGGAGAGAGATACGCAGTATTTT. The rearrangement uses TRBV7-6 and TRBJ2-3; TRBD2 matches at 7 bases. The CDR3 sequence is 18 residues long. Trimming at V came to 2 bases and at J to 5 bases, leaving 16 bases not matched to a gene. Germline V CDR1 and CDR2: SGHVS, FNYEAQ.

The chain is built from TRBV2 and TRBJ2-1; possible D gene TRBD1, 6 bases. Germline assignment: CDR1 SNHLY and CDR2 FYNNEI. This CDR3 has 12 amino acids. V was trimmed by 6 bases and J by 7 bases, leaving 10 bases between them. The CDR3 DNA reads TGTGCCAGCAGAGGGGGTACGAATGAGCAGTTCTTC. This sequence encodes CASRGGTNEQFF.

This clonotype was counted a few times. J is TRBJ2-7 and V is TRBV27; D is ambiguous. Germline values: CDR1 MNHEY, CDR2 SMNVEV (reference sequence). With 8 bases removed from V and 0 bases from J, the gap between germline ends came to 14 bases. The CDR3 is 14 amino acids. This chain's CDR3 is CASVGWASSYEQYF. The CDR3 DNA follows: TGTGCCAGCGTAGGATGGGCAAGCTCCTACGAGCAGTACTTC.

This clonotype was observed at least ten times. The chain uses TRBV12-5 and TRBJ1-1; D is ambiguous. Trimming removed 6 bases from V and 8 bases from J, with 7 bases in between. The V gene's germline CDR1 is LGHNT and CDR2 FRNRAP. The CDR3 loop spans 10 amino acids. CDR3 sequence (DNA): TGTGCTAGTGGCTCCTTAGAAGCTTTCTTT. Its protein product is CASGSLEAFF.

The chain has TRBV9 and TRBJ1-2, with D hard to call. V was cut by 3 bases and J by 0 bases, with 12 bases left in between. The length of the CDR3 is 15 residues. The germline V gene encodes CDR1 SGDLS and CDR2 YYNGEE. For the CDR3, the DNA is TGTGCCAGCAGCGGAGGAGGAACCTCTAACTATGGCTACACCTTC. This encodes CASSGGGTSNYGYTF.

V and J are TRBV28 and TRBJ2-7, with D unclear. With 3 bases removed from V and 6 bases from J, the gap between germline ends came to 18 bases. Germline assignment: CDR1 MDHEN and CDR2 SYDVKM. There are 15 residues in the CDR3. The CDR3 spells CASSLIAKGFSEQYF. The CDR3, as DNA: TGTGCCAGCAGTTTGATAGCAAAGGGATTCTCCGAGCAGTACTTC.